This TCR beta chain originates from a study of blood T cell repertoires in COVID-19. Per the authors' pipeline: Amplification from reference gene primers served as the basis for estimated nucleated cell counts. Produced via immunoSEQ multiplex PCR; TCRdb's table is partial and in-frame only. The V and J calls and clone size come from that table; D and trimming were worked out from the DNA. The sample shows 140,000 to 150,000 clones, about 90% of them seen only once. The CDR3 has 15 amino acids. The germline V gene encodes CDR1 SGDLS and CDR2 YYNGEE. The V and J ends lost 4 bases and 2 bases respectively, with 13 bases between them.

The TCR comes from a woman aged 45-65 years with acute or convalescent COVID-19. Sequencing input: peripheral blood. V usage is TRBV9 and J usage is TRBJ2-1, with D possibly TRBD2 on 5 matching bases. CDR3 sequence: CASSSVGVPYNEQFF. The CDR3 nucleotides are TGTGCCAGCAGCTCAGTGGGAGTCCCCTACAATGAGCAGTTCTTC.